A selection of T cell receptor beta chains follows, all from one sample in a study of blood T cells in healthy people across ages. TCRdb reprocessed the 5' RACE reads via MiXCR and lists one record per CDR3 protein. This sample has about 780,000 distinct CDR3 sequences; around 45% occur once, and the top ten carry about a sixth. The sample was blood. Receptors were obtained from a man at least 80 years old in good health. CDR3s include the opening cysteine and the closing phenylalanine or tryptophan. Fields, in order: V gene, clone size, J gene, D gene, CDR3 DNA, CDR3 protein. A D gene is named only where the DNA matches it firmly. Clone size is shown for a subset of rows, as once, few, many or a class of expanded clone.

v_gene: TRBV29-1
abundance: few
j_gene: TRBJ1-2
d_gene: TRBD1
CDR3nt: TGCAGCGTCCGGGACAGTACCACGTTTAACTATGGCTACACCTTC
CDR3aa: CSVRDSTTFNYGYTF

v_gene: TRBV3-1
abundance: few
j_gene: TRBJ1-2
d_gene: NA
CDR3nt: TGTGCCAGCAGCCAAGACAGGGGCTTCTATGGCTACACCTTC
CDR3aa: CASSQDRGFYGYTF

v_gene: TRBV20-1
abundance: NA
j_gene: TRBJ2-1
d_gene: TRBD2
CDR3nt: TGCAGTGCTGGGGGGGGGAGGGCCCAGAAGTCCTACAATGAGCAGTTCTTC
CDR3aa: CSAGGGRAQKSYNEQFF

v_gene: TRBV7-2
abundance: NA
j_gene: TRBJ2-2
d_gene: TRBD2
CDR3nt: TGTGCCAGCAGCCAACTAGCGGGAGTTGGCGGGGAGCTGTTTTTT
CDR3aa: CASSQLAGVGGELFF

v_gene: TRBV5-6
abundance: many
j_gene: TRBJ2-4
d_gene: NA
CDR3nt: TGTGCCAGCAGCTTGTTGCCAGGGGATGCCAAAAACATTCAGTACTTC
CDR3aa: CASSLLPGDAKNIQYF

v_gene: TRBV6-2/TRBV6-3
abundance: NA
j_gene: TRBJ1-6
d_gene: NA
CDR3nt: TGTGCCAGCAGAGAGTTTCAGGGCGATAATTCACCCCTCCACTTT
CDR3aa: CASREFQGDNSPLHF

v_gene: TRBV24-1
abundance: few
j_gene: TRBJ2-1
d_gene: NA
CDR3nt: TGTGCCACCCGTGATCCTGCGGGACTCCACTACAATGAGCAGTTCTTC
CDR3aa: CATRDPAGLHYNEQFF

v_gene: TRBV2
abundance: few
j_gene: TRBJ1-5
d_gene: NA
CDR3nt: TGTGCCAGCAGTGACCCTGGGACGGTTAGCAATCAGCCCCAGCATTTT
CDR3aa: CASSDPGTVSNQPQHF

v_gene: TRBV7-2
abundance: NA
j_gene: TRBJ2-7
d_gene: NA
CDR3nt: TGTGCCAGCAGCATACAGGGGGGGTCCTACGAGCAGTACTTC
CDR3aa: CASSIQGGSYEQYF

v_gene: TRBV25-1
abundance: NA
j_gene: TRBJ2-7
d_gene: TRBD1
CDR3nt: TGTGCCAGCGGGGGCCAGGGGGTCTCCTACGAGCAGTACTTC
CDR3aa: CASGGQGVSYEQYF

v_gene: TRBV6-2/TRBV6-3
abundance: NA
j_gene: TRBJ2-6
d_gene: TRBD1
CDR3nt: TGTGCCAGCAGTTACTCACAGGGGGATGGGGCCAACGTCCTGACTTTC
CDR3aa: CASSYSQGDGANVLTF

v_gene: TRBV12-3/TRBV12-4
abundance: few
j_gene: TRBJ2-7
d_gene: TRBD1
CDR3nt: TGTGCCAGCAGTCCGGGGACAGGGGGCGACGAGCAGTACTTC
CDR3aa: CASSPGTGGDEQYF

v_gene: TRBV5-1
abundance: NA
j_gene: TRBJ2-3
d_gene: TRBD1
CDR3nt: TGCGCCAGCACCAACAGGGGCAGCACAGATACGCAGTATTTT
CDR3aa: CASTNRGSTDTQYF

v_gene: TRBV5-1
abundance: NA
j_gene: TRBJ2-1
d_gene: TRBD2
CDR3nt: TGCGCCAGCAGCTTCCCTGGGAGGGGAGTTGAGCAGTTCTTC
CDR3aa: CASSFPGRGVEQFF

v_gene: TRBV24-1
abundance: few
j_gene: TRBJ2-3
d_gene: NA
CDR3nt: TGTGCCACCAGTGAGACTAGCACAGATACGCAGTATTTT
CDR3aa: CATSETSTDTQYF

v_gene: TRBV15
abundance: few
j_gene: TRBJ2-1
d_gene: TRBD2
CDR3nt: TGTGCCACCAGCAGATCGGGACTAGCGGGGGACAATGAGCAGTTCTTC
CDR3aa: CATSRSGLAGDNEQFF

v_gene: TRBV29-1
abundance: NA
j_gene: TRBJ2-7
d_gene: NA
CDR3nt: TGCAGCGTTGATAAGGGGACCAGCCCTAAACAGGAGCAGTACTTC
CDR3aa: CSVDKGTSPKQEQYF

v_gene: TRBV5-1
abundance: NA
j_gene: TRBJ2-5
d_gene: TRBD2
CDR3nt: TGCGCCAGCAGCTTGGCCGGAGCTAGCGGAGCACAAGAGACCCAGTACTTC
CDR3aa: CASSLAGASGAQETQYF

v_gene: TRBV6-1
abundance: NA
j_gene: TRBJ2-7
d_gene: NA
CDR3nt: TGTGCCAGCAGTGAAACGGGATATGGAAACTACGAGCAGTACTTC
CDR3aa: CASSETGYGNYEQYF

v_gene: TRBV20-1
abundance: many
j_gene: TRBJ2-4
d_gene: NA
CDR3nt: TGCAGTGCTCCCCAACCGGTGGCCAAAAACATTCAGTACTTC
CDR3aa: CSAPQPVAKNIQYF

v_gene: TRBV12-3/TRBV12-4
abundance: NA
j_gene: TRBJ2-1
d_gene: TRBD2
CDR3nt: TGTGCCAGCAGTTTATTGGCGGGGCGGGAGCTAAGGAATGAGCAGTTCTTC
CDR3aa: CASSLLAGRELRNEQFF

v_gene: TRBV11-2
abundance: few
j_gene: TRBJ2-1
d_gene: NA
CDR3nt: TGTGCCAGCAGCTTAAGCCCCTCCCTCGGAAACAATGAGCAGTTCTTC
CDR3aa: CASSLSPSLGNNEQFF

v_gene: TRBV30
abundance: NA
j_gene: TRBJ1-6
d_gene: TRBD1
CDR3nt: TGTGCCTGGACTCGCCGCGACAGGGAAAATTCACCCCTCCACTTT
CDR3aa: CAWTRRDRENSPLHF

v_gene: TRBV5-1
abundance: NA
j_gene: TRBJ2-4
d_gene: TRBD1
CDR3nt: TGCGCCAGCTCCGACCCCGACAGGGTTTACATTCAGTACTTC
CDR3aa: CASSDPDRVYIQYF

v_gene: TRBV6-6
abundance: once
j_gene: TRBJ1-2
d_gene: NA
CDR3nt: TGTGCCAGCAGTTACTCGGCAGGCGCAGCCTACACCTTC
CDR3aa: CASSYSAGAAYTF

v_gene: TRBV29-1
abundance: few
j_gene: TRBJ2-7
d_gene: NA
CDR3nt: TGCAGCGTAAAAGGGGGCTCCTACGAGCAGTACTTC
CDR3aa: CSVKGGSYEQYF

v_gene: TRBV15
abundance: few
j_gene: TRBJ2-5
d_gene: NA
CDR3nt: TGTGCCACCAGCAGAGAGCGGGATTTAGAGCAGTACTTC
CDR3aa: CATSRERDLEQYF

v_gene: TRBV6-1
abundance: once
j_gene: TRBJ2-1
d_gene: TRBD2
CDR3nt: TGTGCCAGCACGCTAGCGGGAGGGGATGAGCAGTTCTTC
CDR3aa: CASTLAGGDEQFF

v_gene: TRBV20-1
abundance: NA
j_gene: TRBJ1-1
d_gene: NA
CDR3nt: TGCAGTGCTAGGGCCTATTCGGAAACTGAAGCTTTCTTT
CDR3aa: CSARAYSETEAFF

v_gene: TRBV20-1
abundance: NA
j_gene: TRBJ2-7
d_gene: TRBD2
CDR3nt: TGCAGTGCAGGACTAGCGGGAGGGCCGGTCCGCGAGCAGTACTTC
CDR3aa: CSAGLAGGPVREQYF

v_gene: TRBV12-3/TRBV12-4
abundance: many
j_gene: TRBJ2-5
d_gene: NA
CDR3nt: TGTGCCAGCAGTCGCATGGAGACCCAGTACTTC
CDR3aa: CASSRMETQYF

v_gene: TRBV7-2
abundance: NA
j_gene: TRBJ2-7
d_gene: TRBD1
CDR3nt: TGTGCCAGCAGTCTTGACAGGGGGCCCCACAATGAGCAGTACTTC
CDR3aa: CASSLDRGPHNEQYF

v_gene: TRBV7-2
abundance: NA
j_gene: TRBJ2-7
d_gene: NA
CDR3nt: TGTGCCAGCAGGGGAATGAGAGGCGGGACTTCTGCCCACAATGAGCAGTACTTC
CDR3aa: CASRGMRGGTSAHNEQYF

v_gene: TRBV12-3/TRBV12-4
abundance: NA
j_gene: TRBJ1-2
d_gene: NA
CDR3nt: TGTGCCAGCAGTTTCCAAGGCTATGGCTACACCTTC
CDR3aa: CASSFQGYGYTF

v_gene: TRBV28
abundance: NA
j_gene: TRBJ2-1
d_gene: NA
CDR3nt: TGTGCCAGCGGAACCTCCTACAATGAGCAGTTCTTC
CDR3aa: CASGTSYNEQFF

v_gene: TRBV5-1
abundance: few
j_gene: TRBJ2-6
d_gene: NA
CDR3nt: TGCGCCAGCAGCTTGAGTCGCGGCACCTCTGGGGCCAACGTCCTGACTTTC
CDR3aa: CASSLSRGTSGANVLTF

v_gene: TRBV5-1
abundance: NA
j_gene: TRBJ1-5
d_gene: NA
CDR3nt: TGCGCCAGCAGCGTTAGACCAAATCAGCCCCAGCATTTT
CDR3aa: CASSVRPNQPQHF

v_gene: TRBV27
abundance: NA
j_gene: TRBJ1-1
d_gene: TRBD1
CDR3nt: TGTGCCACCCGGACAGGGGCGGCCACTGAAGCTTTCTTT
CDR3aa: CATRTGAATEAFF

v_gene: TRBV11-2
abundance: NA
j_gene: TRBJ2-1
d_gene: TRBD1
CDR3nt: TGTGCCAGCAGGTTTCTCGAGGGGGCTGGAGAGCAGTTCTTC
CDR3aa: CASRFLEGAGEQFF

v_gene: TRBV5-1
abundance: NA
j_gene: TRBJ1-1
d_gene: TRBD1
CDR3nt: TGCGCCAGCAGCTCTGCAGGGGGCCGGAACACTGAAGCTTTCTTT
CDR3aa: CASSSAGGRNTEAFF

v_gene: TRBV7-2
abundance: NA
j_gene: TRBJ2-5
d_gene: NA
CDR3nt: TGTGCCAGTGACGTCGTTGGGGTTCAAGAGACCCAGTACTTC
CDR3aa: CASDVVGVQETQYF

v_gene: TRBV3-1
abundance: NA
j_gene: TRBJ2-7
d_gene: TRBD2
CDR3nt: TGTGCCAGCAGCCCTAGCGGGAGGCCACCGTACGAGCAGTACTTC
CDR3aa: CASSPSGRPPYEQYF

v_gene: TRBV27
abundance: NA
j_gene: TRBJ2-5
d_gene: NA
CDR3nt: TGTGCCAGCAGCTTCGGACAGAGCCAAGAGACCCAGTACTTC
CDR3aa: CASSFGQSQETQYF

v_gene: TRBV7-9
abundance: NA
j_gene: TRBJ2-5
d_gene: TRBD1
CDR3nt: TGTGCCAGCAGCTTTACAGGGGACGGGGAGACCCAGTACTTC
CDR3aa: CASSFTGDGETQYF

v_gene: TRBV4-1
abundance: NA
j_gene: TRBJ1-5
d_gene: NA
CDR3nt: TGCGCCAGCAGCACGTACAGGGGCAATCAGCCCCAGCATTTT
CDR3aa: CASSTYRGNQPQHF

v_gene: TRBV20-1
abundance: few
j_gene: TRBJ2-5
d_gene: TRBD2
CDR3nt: TGCAGTGCTAGGGGACTAGCGGGAGATTTTGGGACCCAGTACTTC
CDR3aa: CSARGLAGDFGTQYF

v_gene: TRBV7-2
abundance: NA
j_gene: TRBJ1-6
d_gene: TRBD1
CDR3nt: TGTGCCAGCAGCTTACGGACAGGGGGCGCCGGTTGGAATTCACCCCTCCACTTT
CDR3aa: CASSLRTGGAGWNSPLHF

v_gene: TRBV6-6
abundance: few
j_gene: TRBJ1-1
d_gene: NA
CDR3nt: TGTGCCACCTCCTTACAGGGGAACACTGAAGCTTTCTTT
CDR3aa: CATSLQGNTEAFF

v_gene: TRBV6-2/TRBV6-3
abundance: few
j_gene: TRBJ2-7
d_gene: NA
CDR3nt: TGTGCCACCGGGACTCGCTCCTACGAGCAGTACTTC
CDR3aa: CATGTRSYEQYF

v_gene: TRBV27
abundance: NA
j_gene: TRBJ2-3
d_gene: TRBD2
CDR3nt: TGTGCCAGCAGTTTAGTGGTGGTAGCGGGAGTACCAGATACGCAGTATTTT
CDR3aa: CASSLVVVAGVPDTQYF

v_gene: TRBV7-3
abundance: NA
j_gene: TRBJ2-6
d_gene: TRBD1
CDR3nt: TGTGCCAGCAGCTTAACAGGGGGCGTTGGGGCCAACGTCCTGACTTTC
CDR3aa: CASSLTGGVGANVLTF

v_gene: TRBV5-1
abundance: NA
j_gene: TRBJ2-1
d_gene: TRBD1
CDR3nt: TGCGCCAGCAGTTACATTGGACAGGGTTGGGGCAATGAGCAGTTCTTC
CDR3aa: CASSYIGQGWGNEQFF

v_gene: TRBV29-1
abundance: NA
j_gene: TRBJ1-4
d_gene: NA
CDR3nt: TGCAGCGTTGAATTCAGTAATGAAAAACTGTTTTTT
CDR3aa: CSVEFSNEKLFF

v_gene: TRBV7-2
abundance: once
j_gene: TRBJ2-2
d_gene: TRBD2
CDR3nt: TGTGCCAGCAGCCCGAGGGTTGGCGGGAGGGTTCAAACCGGGGAGCTGTTTTTT
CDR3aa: CASSPRVGGRVQTGELFF

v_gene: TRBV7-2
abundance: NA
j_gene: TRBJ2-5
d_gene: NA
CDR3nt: TGTGCCAGCAGGCGAGACCCGAAGGGTTACAATGAGCAGTACTTC
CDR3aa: CASRRDPKGYNEQYF

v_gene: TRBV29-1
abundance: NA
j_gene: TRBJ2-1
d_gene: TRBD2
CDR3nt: TGCAGCGGGACTGGGACTAGCGAGGTTCATGCCTACAATGAGCAGTTCTTC
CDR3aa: CSGTGTSEVHAYNEQFF

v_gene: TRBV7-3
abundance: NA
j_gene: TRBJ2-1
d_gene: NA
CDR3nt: TGTGCCAGCAGCTTAGTTAGCGGAAGGTACAATGAGCAGTTCTTC
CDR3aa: CASSLVSGRYNEQFF

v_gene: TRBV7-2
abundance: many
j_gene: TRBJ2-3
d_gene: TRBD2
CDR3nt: TGTGCCAGCAGCAGCGGGATCAGCACAGATACGCAGTATTTT
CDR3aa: CASSSGISTDTQYF

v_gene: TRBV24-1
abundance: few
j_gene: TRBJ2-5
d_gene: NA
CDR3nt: TGTGCCACCAGTGATCCCCGGACAGCGGAAGAGACCCAGTACTTC
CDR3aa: CATSDPRTAEETQYF

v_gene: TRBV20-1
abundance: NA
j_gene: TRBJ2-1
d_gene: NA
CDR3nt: TGCAGTGCTAGAGGTCTGTCTGGATACAATGAGCAGTTCTTC
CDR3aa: CSARGLSGYNEQFF